The 17 T cell receptor beta chains reported below all come from one sample, sequenced in a study of response to subunit inactivated influenza vaccine. TCRdb reprocessed the RT-PCR reads via MiXCR and lists one record per CDR3 protein. Seen here are roughly 790,000 distinct CDR3 sequences, about 20% observed once, and the top ten hold roughly 10%. The sequencing used PBMCs from blood, collected 4 to 6 days after vaccination. The receptors stem from a man in his fifties or sixties who received an inactivated influenza vaccine.

In its sample, this clonotype was seen many times. This sequence joins TRBV5-8 and TRBJ2-1, with TRBD2 identical over 8 bases. V lost 3 bases to trimming and J lost 0 bases; unmatched junction nucleotides: 8. CDR3 length: 17 residues. Germline V gene data show CDR1 as SGHTS and CDR2 as YDEGEE. The CDR3 here is CASSYPIAGSSYNEQFF. The CDR3 DNA reads TGTGCCAGCAGCTATCCTATAGCGGGAAGCTCCTACAATGAGCAGTTCTTC.

This clonotype has at least ten counts. The chain is built from TRBV5-8 and TRBJ2-5; TRBD1 aligns across 7 bases. Trimming took 3 bases from V and 6 from J; bases not matched to a gene: 8. CDR1 is SGHTS and CDR2 is YDEGEE in the germline V gene. The CDR3 is made up of 14 amino acids. The CDR3 protein is CASSSTGSVQTQYF. The CDR3 bases are TGTGCCAGCAGCTCGACAGGGTCGGTTCAGACCCAGTACTTC.

This rearrangement joins TRBV11-2 to TRBJ2-4; D unresolved. V was pared by 0 bases and J by 3 bases, with 18 bases between. Germline assignment: CDR1 SGHAT and CDR2 FQNNGV. The CDR3 has 18 residues. CDR3 sequence reads: CASSLDQWQDPVKNIQYF. CDR3 in DNA: TGTGCCAGCAGCTTAGATCAGTGGCAGGATCCGGTCAAAAACATTCAGTACTTC.

This clonotype was seen ten or more times. CDR3 nucleotide sequence: TGTGCCAGCAGCTTAGTTCTCTTCGGGGGAGAGCAGTTCTTC. Translating gives CASSLVLFGGEQFF. This rearrangement joins TRBV7-9 to TRBJ2-1, with a possible D match to TRBD2 (6 bases). V shed 1 base and J shed 10 bases, with 14 bases lying between them. Germline CDR1 SEHNR, CDR2 FQNEAQ (reference sequence). The length of the CDR3 is 14 residues.

The table lists this clonotype with a few counts. This chain connects TRBV20-1 to TRBJ2-2; TRBD2 matches at 8 bases. The V gene end was trimmed by 3 bases and the J gene end by 10 bases; junction bases not matched to a gene: 13. This CDR3 has 15 residues. Germline CDR1 DFQATT, CDR2 SNEGSKA (reference sequence). The CDR3 sequence: CSARPGLVIKEELFF. The CDR3 coding sequence is TGCAGTGCTAGGCCGGGACTAGTAATCAAGGAGGAGCTGTTTTTT.

The rearrangement uses TRBV5-1 and TRBJ2-2; D perhaps matches TRBD1 (5 bases). Germline CDR1 is SGHRS and CDR2 is YFSETQ. With 4 bases removed from V and 4 bases from J, the gap between germline ends came to 11 bases. The CDR3 totals 14 residues. CDR3 nucleotides: TGCGCCAGCAGCGTCGCAGGGATCACCGGGGAGCTGTTTTTT. It encodes CASSVAGITGELFF.

There are a few counts of this clonotype. The genes are TRBV2 and TRBJ1-1; D ambiguous. Germline CDR1 SNHLY, CDR2 FYNNEI. The V gene lost 6 bases and the J gene lost 1 base, with 9 bases spanning the gap. CDR3 length: 13 residues. CDR3 DNA sequence: TGTGCCAGCAGGCGCGATGGGAACACTGAAGCTTTCTTT. It codes for CASRRDGNTEAFF.

This clonotype was counted between two and nine times. The CDR3 DNA reads TGTGCCAGCAGTCTCCTAGTAGCCCCAGATACGCAGTATTTT. Translated, it gives CASSLLVAPDTQYF. The chain couples TRBV7-6 to TRBJ2-3; the D is unclear. This CDR3 has 14 residues. The germline gives CDR1 SGHVS, CDR2 FNYEAQ. The germline V and J ends were trimmed by 6 bases and 4 bases, with 14 bases remaining between them.

The rearrangement links TRBV6-2 or TRBV6-3 to TRBJ2-7; tentatively, D is TRBD1 (6 bases). The CDR3 is made up of 15 amino acids. CDR1 is MNHEY, CDR2 SVGEGT, per germline. V was pared by 6 bases and J by 0 bases, with 15 bases between. CDR3 nucleotides: TGTGCCAGCAGACCCGGACAGAGAAACTCCTACGAGCAGTACTTC. It yields the protein CASRPGQRNSYEQYF.

This clonotype was observed a handful of times. V is TRBV24-1 and J is TRBJ2-1; no firm D call. V lost 4 bases to trimming and J lost 10 bases, with 13 bases between them. This CDR3 contains 13 residues. Germline assignment: CDR1 KGHDR and CDR2 SFDVKD. In DNA, the CDR3 is TGTGCCACCAGTGACCCGACGGTCTACGAGCAGTTCTTC. Encoded protein: CATSDPTVYEQFF.

This clonotype was observed a handful of times. The chain joins TRBV5-1 to TRBJ1-6, with D perhaps TRBD1 (5 bases). Germline V gives CDR1 SGHRS, CDR2 YFSETQ. CDR3 length: 14 residues. V shed 0 bases and J shed 10 bases, with 11 bases lying between them. The CDR3 DNA reads TGCGCCAGCAGCTTGGCAGGGATGGGGTCACCCCTCCACTTT. It is translated as CASSLAGMGSPLHF.

The chain combines TRBV7-9 with TRBJ1-6; no firm D call. The V gene's germline CDR1 is SEHNR and CDR2 FQNEAQ (reference sequence). This CDR3 has 14 amino acids. V was clipped by 3 bases and J by 6 bases, with 9 bases between them. CDR3 nucleotide sequence: TGTGCCAGCAGCTTCTGGGGTACTAATTCACCCCTCCACTTT. Protein: CASSFWGTNSPLHF.

This clonotype was seen a handful of times. V usage is TRBV24-1 and J usage is TRBJ2-3, with 10 bases aligning to TRBD2. Losses at the gene ends were 7 bases for V and 3 bases for J; bases not matched to a gene: 9. CDR1 and CDR2 from the germline V gene are KGHDR and SFDVKD. The CDR3 has 16 residues. The CDR3 is CATSPRASGRTDTQYF. The CDR3 DNA reads TGTGCCACCAGCCCACGGGCTAGCGGGAGAACAGATACGCAGTATTTT.

This rearrangement joins TRBV6-5 to TRBJ2-1; 7 nucleotides align to TRBD2. The germline CDR1 and CDR2 sequences are MNHEY and SVGAGI. With 9 bases clipped from V and 8 bases from J, the junction kept 4 bases outside the gene matches. The CDR3 length is 11 residues. The CDR3 loop reads CASGRAYEQFF. The DNA of the CDR3 is TGTGCCAGTGGGAGGGCCTATGAGCAGTTCTTC.

The chain couples TRBV7-9 to TRBJ2-5; the match to TRBD1 covers 10 bases. The germline gives CDR1 SEHNR, CDR2 FQNEAQ (reference sequence). This CDR3 is 15 amino acids long. V dropped 5 bases and J dropped 5; count of bases not matched to a gene: 8. CDR3 nucleotide sequence: TGTGCCAGCAGCAGAGACAGGGGGCGAGGGGAGACCCAGTACTTC. Protein product: CASSRDRGRGETQYF.

The V and J genes are TRBV7-9 and TRBJ2-1, with D possibly being TRBD2 (5 bases). V was clipped by 5 bases and J by 8 bases, with 19 bases between them. This CDR3 contains 15 residues. CDR1 SEHNR and CDR2 FQNEAQ come from the germline V gene (reference sequence). The CDR3 sequence is CASSPRMSLGHEQFF. The DNA for the CDR3 is TGTGCCAGCAGCCCCCGAATGTCACTAGGTCATGAGCAGTTCTTC.

This chain links TRBV10-3 with TRBJ2-5, with 13 bases that match TRBD2. The J segment lost 4 bases and the V segment lost 5 bases, leaving 1 base of the junction unmatched. Germline V CDR1 and CDR2: ENHRY, SYGVKD. The CDR3 spans 14 residues. DNA for the CDR3: TGTGCCATCAGTCGGACTAGCGGGGGAGAGACCCAGTACTTC. This translates into CAISRTSGGETQYF.